Listed here are 9 T cell receptor beta chains from one sample, sequenced in a study of shared clonotypes between healthy human individuals. Sequencing used immunoSEQ multiplex PCR; TCRdb keeps in-frame clones, though not all of them. Altogether a few hundred thousand clones are present, about nine tenths being singletons, with the ten largest covering around 15%. Source material: memory CD8+ T cells sorted from blood. Sample subset: CD45RO+ cells pooled with CCR7-negative TemRA cells. The receptors originated from a man younger than 35 in good health.

The chain is built from TRBV4-1 and TRBJ2-1; a weak D match, TRBD2 (7 bases). The CDR3 has 15 amino acids. The germline CDR1 and CDR2 sequences are MGHRA and YSYEKL. Trimming pared 1 base from V and 8 bases from J, leaving 15 bases between. The CDR3, as DNA: TGCGCCAGCAGCCAAGTACAGGGAGGGATGTATGAGCAGTTCTTC. This codes for CASSQVQGGMYEQFF.

This CDR3 reads CASSGWGDRDGRYEQYF. Here the CDR3 DNA reads TGTGCCAGCAGTGGCTGGGGGGACAGGGACGGCCGCTACGAGCAGTACTTC. The chain recombines TRBV2 with TRBJ2-7, with TRBD1 identical over 9 bases. CDR1 SNHLY and CDR2 FYNNEI come from the germline V gene. The CDR3 sequence is 17 residues long. With 4 bases clipped from V and 3 bases from J, the junction kept 13 bases outside the gene matches.

In the case of this clone: A junction boundary mismatches the germline segment, possibly from a read error. The chain carries TRBV5-6 and TRBJ2-5; 16 bases line up with TRBD2. The CDR3 totals 17 residues. Germline V gene lookup returns CDR1 SGHDT and CDR2 YYEEEE. CDR3 in DNA: TGTGCCAGCAGATTGGGACTAGCGGGGGGGCCCTCGGAGACCCAGTACTTC. Protein sequence: CASRLGLAGGPSETQYF.

V is TRBV9 and J is TRBJ1-2; D gene unclear. The length of the CDR3 is 11 residues. CDR1 SGDLS and CDR2 YYNGEE come from the germline V gene. V lost 3 bases and J lost 7, with 7 bases in between. The CDR3 bases are TGTGCCAGCAGCGCCCACGGTGGCTACACCTTC. It yields the protein CASSAHGGYTF.

The chain combines TRBV11-3 with TRBJ2-5; 7 positions agree with TRBD1. Germline CDR1 and CDR2: SGHNT and YENEEA. Losses at the gene ends were 5 bases for V and 3 bases for J; bases not matched to a gene: 9. The CDR3 spans 15 residues. The CDR3 sequence is CASSDTTGLEETQYF. The CDR3 region has the DNA TGTGCCAGCAGCGACACGACAGGGTTGGAAGAGACCCAGTACTTC.

The V and J genes are TRBV7-9 and TRBJ2-3; 9 nucleotides line up with TRBD1. Germline CDR1 is SEHNR and CDR2 is FQNEAQ (reference sequence). Trimming at V came to 5 bases and at J to 6 bases, leaving 6 bases not matched to a gene. The CDR3 consists of 14 residues. CDR3 protein: CASSLRTGADTQYF. As DNA, the CDR3 is TGTGCCAGCAGCCTCCGGACAGGGGCGGATACGCAGTATTTT.

The rearrangement links TRBV11-2 to TRBJ2-1; weak D call: TRBD1 (6 bases). CDR1 is SGHAT and CDR2 is FQNNGV in the germline V gene. This CDR3 contains 14 residues. Trimming pared 1 base from V and 4 bases from J, leaving 8 bases between. The CDR3 spells CASSLVQGYNEQFF. The CDR3 DNA follows: TGTGCCAGCAGCTTAGTCCAGGGGTACAATGAGCAGTTCTTC.

This clone was seen a handful of times. V usage is TRBV6-7 and J usage is TRBJ2-7; TRBD1 matches 8 bases. TRBV6-7 qualifies as an ORF whose function is uncertain. The CDR3 has 15 residues. V lost 3 bases to trimming and J lost 3 bases; unmatched junction nucleotides: 7. CDR3 in amino acids: CASSYGLDRDYEQYF. The CDR3, as DNA: TGTGCCAGCAGTTATGGATTGGACAGGGACTACGAGCAGTACTTC.

The chain is built from TRBV10-3 and TRBJ1-4, with no clear D. Germline CDR1 and CDR2: ENHRY and SYGVKD. The CDR3 consists of 14 residues. V shed 6 bases and J shed 8 bases, with 16 bases lying between them. In nucleotides, the CDR3 is TGTGCCATCAGGAACAATTCAAGAGGGGAAAAACTGTTTTTT. The encoded protein is CAIRNNSRGEKLFF.